This TCR beta chain was profiled in a study of shared clonotypes between healthy human individuals (TCRdb year 2020). With regard to the full study: The cohort included a few men and two women between 18 and 49 years of age. For each donor, three plates each were used for CD4 naive and CD4 memory, two plates were used for CD8 naive, and one plate was used for CD8 memory. To estimate repertoire size and how much clonotype sharing occurs between individuals, the study deeply sequenced the blood TCR repertoires of five healthy adults. To increase sequencing depth and limit assay-specific biases, TCR repertoire library preparation and sequencing were carried out by different laboratories using diverse techniques. Per donor, leukapheresis produced somewhere between about 0.9 and 10 billion PBMCs.

Using the deep immunoSEQ assay, TCR CDR3 regions were amplified from genomic DNA by multiplex PCR. Extracted genomic DNA from each cell subset was spread evenly across all wells of several immunoSEQ 96-well plates, with each plate serving as a replicate. For sorted subsets, each replicate PCR was loaded with 200 ng genomic DNA, equivalent to approximately 27,000 T cell genomes. Purified libraries were quantified with a Qubit 3.0 fluorometer, sized on a Bioanalyzer 2100, and re-quantified with the KAPA Library Quantification kit. Every immunoSEQ 96-well plate was sequenced on a dedicated single-read 150-cycle Illumina NextSeq 550 flow cell. Per the source publication's procedure: Because only junctional sequences without quality scores were contained in the immunoSEQ output, filtering matching that applied to full-length reads could not be performed. Sequences were annotated with PyIR, a Python wrapper for IgBLAST v1.9, and V/J genes and CDR3 were assigned using IMGT germline references. Reads with weak V/J assignments (E-value above 1e-6), missing CDR3, stop codons, out-of-frame junctions, or ambiguous translated residues were removed. V3J clonotypes were defined by identical inferred V gene, J gene, and CDR3 amino acid sequence. Percentage overlap between repertoires was calculated by dividing the number of shared unique clonotypes by the size of the smaller repertoire. Three approaches were used to assess repertoire richness: RTK rarefaction, the Chao1 estimator, and Recon v2.1 estimates of unobserved clonotypes. OLGA was used to compute generation probabilities for all TCRbeta clonotypes that the gDNA method yielded from a handful of donors. TCRdb re-hosts the immuneACCESS table, in-frame sequences only. Its copies lack some clones; in the studies checked, an unresolved V gene accounts for under half of them, and the cause for the rest is not known. D and trimming were read from the DNA, whereas the V and J calls and clone size are those reported in that table. This sample lists more than 2,000,000 clones; approximately 90% were detected once. Of the sample, more than 0.12% falls within the top ten clones.

General conclusions and limits of the study: Even with the large sequencing depth, rarefaction of the sorted-subset datasets indicated that sequencing was incomplete. Compared with non-shared clonotypes, the clonotypes found in all four sorted-subset donors had higher generation probabilities. About 5% of naive CD4, around 3.5% of naive CD8, approximately 2% of memory CD4, and more than 0.35% of memory CD8 clonotypes were shared across several donors. Pairwise subsampling indicated that sequencing depth was expected to affect the degree of clonotype sharing among donors. Sampling was limited to blood, and TCR repertoires in tissue likely differ from TCR repertoires in blood. Because the study included a small number of donors, the genetic and exposure-history diversity represented was limited. Naive subsets generally had larger estimated clonotype richness than memory subsets.

The CDR3 holds 14 amino acids from the cysteine to the phenylalanine. Only the CDR3 portion is preserved as DNA: 42 bases, with reading frame beginning at the first base. The germline V gene (reference sequence) sets CDR1 to SGHNT and CDR2 to YYREEE. Between the V and J ends, shortened by 0 bases and 6 bases respectively, the junction contains 13 bases. Donors were healthy HIV-negative adults with no recently reported acute infections or vaccinations. Only Caucasian adults living in Nashville, Tennessee, USA were represented among the donors. CD4+ T cells were enriched by magnetic negative selection; naive cells were then positively selected on CD45RA, and the negative fraction formed the memory subset. After blood collection by leukapheresis, PBMCs were isolated using Ficoll-Histopaque density gradient centrifugation and then cryopreserved in the vapor phase of liquid nitrogen. Analytical flow cytometry was used to check the purity and quantity of each magnetically sorted T cell population. Genomic DNA was isolated from each sorted fraction and quantified by UV absorbance on a Nanodrop 2000c.

With regard to this clone: The antigen it recognizes is unknown. Base quality data are lacking; no much larger clone is found one base away.

This chain joins TRBV5-4 to TRBJ2-7; tentative D gene TRBD2, with 5 bases matching. The sample comprised naive CD4+ T cells sorted from blood. In the paper's terms, the cell subset or site label means: CD45RA+ positively selected. This receptor was identified in a young man in good health. The DNA reads TGTGCCAGCAGCTTGGATGGGCGGGTGAGCGAGCAGTACTTC. Its product reads: CASSLDGRVSEQYF.